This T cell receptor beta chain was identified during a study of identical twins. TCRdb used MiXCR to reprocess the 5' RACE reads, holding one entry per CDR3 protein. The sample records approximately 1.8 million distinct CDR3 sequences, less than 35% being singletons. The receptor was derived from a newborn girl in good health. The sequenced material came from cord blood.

In DNA, the CDR3 is TGTGCCAGCAGCTTGGGGCCTGGGTGGGGCTCCTACAATGAGCAGTACTTC. This gives the protein CASSLGPGWGSYNEQYF. This chain joins TRBV5-6 and TRBJ2-1; D might be TRBD1 (5 bases). The last part of the DNA fits TRBJ2-7 better; the J call may be wrong. Germline V gives CDR1 SGHDT, CDR2 YYEEEE. The CDR3 contains 17 residues.